This is a list of T cell receptor beta chains from one sample in a study of blood T cell repertoires in COVID-19. TCRdb's table, derived via immunoSEQ multiplex PCR, lists solely in-frame clones and lacks some. This sample carries about 220,000 clones, roughly four fifths of them seen once, and the ten largest clones take about 2.4%. Sample: peripheral blood. These receptors all come from a woman aged 55-75 years with acute or convalescent COVID-19. Both conserved end residues are part of each CDR3. The D gene is left open where the match is weak. Where a row states a size, it is once, few, many or the class of an expanded clone; other rows omit it.

V gene: TRBV19
D gene: TRBD2
J gene: TRBJ2-1
clone size: NA
CDR3 DNA: TGTGCCAGTAGCCCGCGGGGGGCTCCACACAATGAGCAGTTCTTC
CDR3 protein: CASSPRGAPHNEQFF

V gene: TRBV4-1
D gene: NA
J gene: TRBJ1-5
clone size: NA
CDR3 DNA: TGCGCCAGCAGCCTCCTTCCAACGGAGCCCCAGCATTTT
CDR3 protein: CASSLLPTEPQHF

V gene: TRBV6-6
D gene: TRBD1
J gene: TRBJ1-1
clone size: NA
CDR3 DNA: TGTGCCAGCAGTGGGACAGGTACCGAAGCCACTGAAGCTTTCTTT
CDR3 protein: CASSGTGTEATEAFF

V gene: TRBV4-1
D gene: TRBD1
J gene: TRBJ2-7
clone size: once
CDR3 DNA: TGCGCCAGCAGCCAAGATCCAGGGGGTGAGCAGTACTTC
CDR3 protein: CASSQDPGGEQYF

V gene: TRBV29-1
D gene: NA
J gene: TRBJ1-2
clone size: NA
CDR3 DNA: TGCAGCGTTGAAGATCGCGACAGTCTTGGCTACACCTTC
CDR3 protein: CSVEDRDSLGYTF

V gene: TRBV2
D gene: NA
J gene: TRBJ2-7
clone size: NA
CDR3 DNA: TGTGCCAGCAGTGCGGACGGACTCTCCTACGAGCAGTACTTC
CDR3 protein: CASSADGLSYEQYF

V gene: TRBV19
D gene: NA
J gene: TRBJ1-1
clone size: NA
CDR3 DNA: TGTGCCAGTAGTAACCCTCGAGAACAGGGCCATGACATGAACACTGAAGCTTTCTTT
CDR3 protein: CASSNPREQGHDMNTEAFF

V gene: TRBV12-3/TRBV12-4
D gene: NA
J gene: TRBJ2-1
clone size: NA
CDR3 DNA: TGTGCCAGCAGTTCGTTCAATGAGCAGTTCTTC
CDR3 protein: CASSSFNEQFF

V gene: TRBV28
D gene: NA
J gene: TRBJ1-5
clone size: NA
CDR3 DNA: TGTGCCAGCAGTAGCCAGGGGATCAATCAGCCCCAGCATTTT
CDR3 protein: CASSSQGINQPQHF

V gene: TRBV2
D gene: NA
J gene: TRBJ1-2
clone size: NA
CDR3 DNA: TGTGCCAGAACGACACGGAAAGGCTACACCTTC
CDR3 protein: CARTTRKGYTF

V gene: TRBV5-1
D gene: NA
J gene: TRBJ2-1
clone size: NA
CDR3 DNA: TGCGCCAGCGCAGGGGATAATGAGCAGTTCTTC
CDR3 protein: CASAGDNEQFF

V gene: TRBV2
D gene: TRBD1
J gene: TRBJ1-1
clone size: NA
CDR3 DNA: TGTGCCAGCAGTCCTTCCGGGACAGGGTGGATGAACACTGAAGCTTTCTTT
CDR3 protein: CASSPSGTGWMNTEAFF

V gene: TRBV6-5
D gene: NA
J gene: TRBJ1-1
clone size: NA
CDR3 DNA: TGTGCCAGCAGAGCGACTCAGAACACTGAAGCTTTCTTT
CDR3 protein: CASRATQNTEAFF

V gene: TRBV10-3
D gene: NA
J gene: TRBJ1-1
clone size: NA
CDR3 DNA: TGTGCCATCAGTGAGTCATCCGGGGGTGACACTGAAGCTTTCTTT
CDR3 protein: CAISESSGGDTEAFF

V gene: TRBV29-1
D gene: TRBD2
J gene: TRBJ2-1
clone size: NA
CDR3 DNA: TGCAGCGTACTAACCCTAGCGGGGTACAATGAGCAGTTCTTC
CDR3 protein: CSVLTLAGYNEQFF

V gene: TRBV6-1
D gene: NA
J gene: TRBJ1-4
clone size: NA
CDR3 DNA: TGTGCCAGCAGTGAAAGGCAGGGGTCCAGTCATCCGGAAAAACTGTTTTTT
CDR3 protein: CASSERQGSSHPEKLFF

V gene: TRBV7-8
D gene: TRBD1
J gene: TRBJ1-1
clone size: NA
CDR3 DNA: TGTGCCAGCAGCCTCAGGGACAGGGGCGGAACCGAAGCTTTCTTT
CDR3 protein: CASSLRDRGGTEAFF

V gene: TRBV2
D gene: TRBD2
J gene: TRBJ2-1
clone size: few
CDR3 DNA: TGTGCCAGCAGTGGGACTAGCAATGAGCAGTTCTTC
CDR3 protein: CASSGTSNEQFF

V gene: TRBV7-2
D gene: TRBD1
J gene: TRBJ2-1
clone size: NA
CDR3 DNA: TGTGCCAGCAGCGTCCAGGGGGTCAATGAGCAGTTCTTC
CDR3 protein: CASSVQGVNEQFF

V gene: TRBV9
D gene: NA
J gene: TRBJ2-1
clone size: NA
CDR3 DNA: TGTGCCAGCAGCGCGCTAGGGGGCAATGAGCAGTTCTTC
CDR3 protein: CASSALGGNEQFF

V gene: TRBV7-6
D gene: TRBD1
J gene: TRBJ1-4
clone size: NA
CDR3 DNA: TGTGCCAGCAGCCGAAATCCCCTGCGATTGACAGGGGAGGAAAAACTGTTTTTT
CDR3 protein: CASSRNPLRLTGEEKLFF

V gene: TRBV19
D gene: TRBD1
J gene: TRBJ1-5
clone size: once
CDR3 DNA: TGTGCCAGTTCCGAGACAGGGGGAAATCAGCCCCAGCATTTT
CDR3 protein: CASSETGGNQPQHF

V gene: TRBV19
D gene: NA
J gene: TRBJ2-1
clone size: NA
CDR3 DNA: TGTGCCAGTAGTCAGTGGGGGGTATCTGGCGAGCAGTTCTTC
CDR3 protein: CASSQWGVSGEQFF

V gene: TRBV5-5
D gene: NA
J gene: TRBJ1-2
clone size: NA
CDR3 DNA: TGTGCCAGCACCGTCCCAGGGGCCGAGGGTAGTACCTTC
CDR3 protein: CASTVPGAEGSTF

V gene: TRBV18
D gene: NA
J gene: TRBJ1-1
clone size: once
CDR3 DNA: TGTGCCAGCTCACCTCAGGGGAACACTGAAGCTTTCTTT
CDR3 protein: CASSPQGNTEAFF

V gene: TRBV14
D gene: NA
J gene: TRBJ1-1
clone size: NA
CDR3 DNA: TGTGCCAGCAGCCGTCGACAGGTGGACTACACTGAAGCTTTCTTT
CDR3 protein: CASSRRQVDYTEAFF

V gene: TRBV7-9
D gene: NA
J gene: TRBJ1-3
clone size: once
CDR3 DNA: TGTGCCAGCAGCTTAGCGGGAAGGGGACTCTCTGGAAACACCATATATTTT
CDR3 protein: CASSLAGRGLSGNTIYF

V gene: TRBV6-1
D gene: NA
J gene: TRBJ1-2
clone size: NA
CDR3 DNA: TGTGCCAGCAGTGAACGGAAAAGGAGCTATGGCTACACCTTC
CDR3 protein: CASSERKRSYGYTF

V gene: TRBV5-1
D gene: NA
J gene: TRBJ1-2
clone size: NA
CDR3 DNA: TGCGCCAGCAGCTCCGGAGGTTCAGGAGGGCTCGGCTACACCTTC
CDR3 protein: CASSSGGSGGLGYTF

V gene: TRBV13
D gene: NA
J gene: TRBJ2-7
clone size: once
CDR3 DNA: TGTGCCAGCAGCGTCTCACGAGGCCTAGCCTACGAGCAGTACTTC
CDR3 protein: CASSVSRGLAYEQYF

V gene: TRBV7-9
D gene: TRBD1
J gene: TRBJ2-1
clone size: NA
CDR3 DNA: TGTGCCAGCAGATCCGGACAGGGGGCCTACAATGAGCAGTTCTTC
CDR3 protein: CASRSGQGAYNEQFF

V gene: TRBV19
D gene: TRBD1
J gene: TRBJ1-3
clone size: NA
CDR3 DNA: TGTGCCAGTAGCCCAAAACCCGGGACAGGGAGTATCTTCTCTGGAAACACCATATATTTT
CDR3 protein: CASSPKPGTGSIFSGNTIYF

V gene: TRBV28
D gene: NA
J gene: TRBJ1-2
clone size: NA
CDR3 DNA: TGTGCCAGCAGCAACCGCCCCGGCTATGGCTACACCTTC
CDR3 protein: CASSNRPGYGYTF

V gene: TRBV19
D gene: TRBD1
J gene: TRBJ1-3
clone size: NA
CDR3 DNA: TGTGCCAGTAGTGGGACAGGGACCTTCTCTGGAAACACCATATATTTT
CDR3 protein: CASSGTGTFSGNTIYF

V gene: TRBV6-5
D gene: NA
J gene: TRBJ1-2
clone size: NA
CDR3 DNA: TGTGCCAGCACCGAGGGGGGGGCCGGCTATGGCTACACCTTC
CDR3 protein: CASTEGGAGYGYTF

V gene: TRBV25-1
D gene: NA
J gene: TRBJ1-1
clone size: NA
CDR3 DNA: TGTGCCAGCGCTCTGGGGCCGGAGAACACTGAAGCTTTCTTT
CDR3 protein: CASALGPENTEAFF

V gene: TRBV29-1
D gene: TRBD1
J gene: TRBJ1-2
clone size: NA
CDR3 DNA: TGCAGCGTTGAAGACCGGGACAGGGGAGACGACTATGGCTACACCTTC
CDR3 protein: CSVEDRDRGDDYGYTF

V gene: TRBV2
D gene: NA
J gene: TRBJ1-2
clone size: NA
CDR3 DNA: TGTGCCAGCAGTGGTCTCGGGTTCTATGGCTACACCTTC
CDR3 protein: CASSGLGFYGYTF

V gene: TRBV2
D gene: NA
J gene: TRBJ1-5
clone size: NA
CDR3 DNA: TGTGCCAGCACCGGACAGACTTATAGCAATCAGCCCCAGCATTTT
CDR3 protein: CASTGQTYSNQPQHF

V gene: TRBV14
D gene: NA
J gene: TRBJ1-2
clone size: NA
CDR3 DNA: TGTGCCAGCAGCCAAGGCAGAAACTATGGCTACACCTTC
CDR3 protein: CASSQGRNYGYTF

V gene: TRBV28
D gene: NA
J gene: TRBJ1-6
clone size: NA
CDR3 DNA: TGTGCCAGCACCAGCGGCACAGCCTATAATTCACCCCTCCACTTT
CDR3 protein: CASTSGTAYNSPLHF

V gene: TRBV7-3
D gene: NA
J gene: TRBJ1-1
clone size: NA
CDR3 DNA: TGTGCCAGCAGTTCCCAAGCGAACACTGAAGCTTTCTTT
CDR3 protein: CASSSQANTEAFF

V gene: TRBV28
D gene: TRBD1
J gene: TRBJ1-2
clone size: few
CDR3 DNA: TGTGCCAGCAGTCAACTACAGGGGGTTCCTGGCTACACCTTC
CDR3 protein: CASSQLQGVPGYTF

V gene: TRBV7-2
D gene: TRBD1
J gene: TRBJ1-3
clone size: once
CDR3 DNA: TGTGCCAGCGGGGACAGATTAACTTCTGGAAACACCATATATTTT
CDR3 protein: CASGDRLTSGNTIYF

V gene: TRBV13
D gene: TRBD2
J gene: TRBJ2-1
clone size: NA
CDR3 DNA: TGTGCCAGCAGCCCGGGACTAGCGGATTACAATGAGCAGTTCTTC
CDR3 protein: CASSPGLADYNEQFF

V gene: TRBV19
D gene: NA
J gene: TRBJ1-1
clone size: NA
CDR3 DNA: TGTGCCAGTAGTATAGGAACCGGGACAATGGCCAGGCTAAACACTGAAGCTTTCTTT
CDR3 protein: CASSIGTGTMARLNTEAFF

V gene: TRBV19
D gene: NA
J gene: TRBJ1-2
clone size: NA
CDR3 DNA: TGTGCCAGTAGTATTCAGACGGGAGGCTACACCTTC
CDR3 protein: CASSIQTGGYTF

V gene: TRBV5-1
D gene: NA
J gene: TRBJ1-5
clone size: NA
CDR3 DNA: TGCGCCAGCAGCTCCTTGGACAGCGGTAATAGCAATCAGCCCCAGCATTTT
CDR3 protein: CASSSLDSGNSNQPQHF

V gene: TRBV6-5
D gene: TRBD2
J gene: TRBJ2-7
clone size: NA
CDR3 DNA: TGTGCCAGCAGTTACTCGTTTAGCGGGTCGGGGGAGCAGTACTTC
CDR3 protein: CASSYSFSGSGEQYF

V gene: TRBV3-1/TRBV3-2
D gene: NA
J gene: TRBJ1-1
clone size: NA
CDR3 DNA: TGTGCCAGCAGCGGGAGTGGGAACACTGAAGCTTTCTTT
CDR3 protein: CASSGSGNTEAFF

V gene: TRBV3-1/TRBV3-2
D gene: NA
J gene: TRBJ1-2
clone size: NA
CDR3 DNA: TGTGCCAGCAGCCAAGAACGCGGGGACCTAGGTGGCTACACCTTC
CDR3 protein: CASSQERGDLGGYTF

V gene: TRBV7-2
D gene: NA
J gene: TRBJ2-5
clone size: NA
CDR3 DNA: TGTGCCAGCAGCCAGCGGGCGGGGGCGGAGACCCAGTACTTC
CDR3 protein: CASSQRAGAETQYF

V gene: TRBV7-2
D gene: TRBD1
J gene: TRBJ2-7
clone size: NA
CDR3 DNA: TGTGCCAGCAGCTTAGGTATTAGACAGGGGGCTTCCGAGCAGTACTTC
CDR3 protein: CASSLGIRQGASEQYF

V gene: TRBV12-3/TRBV12-4
D gene: TRBD2
J gene: TRBJ2-1
clone size: NA
CDR3 DNA: TGTGCCAGCAGTCTCCGACTAGCGAATGAGCAGTTCTTC
CDR3 protein: CASSLRLANEQFF